Listed below are T cell receptor beta chains from one sample, sequenced in a study of blood T cell repertoires in COVID-19. Repertoires were generated with immunoSEQ multiplex PCR, while TCRdb's copy carries only in-frame clones and drops some. The sample has some 200,000 clones, around 84% seen once. The material sequenced was peripheral blood. Every receptor here comes from a human donor in a cohort sampled during active COVID-19. Each CDR3 is given with its conserved first and last residue. A D gene is named only where the DNA matches it firmly. Rows may omit the clone size; those that give it use once, few, many or a size class.

d_call	v_call	clone_size	j_call	cdr3_aa	cdr3_nt
.	TRBV29-1	.	TRBJ2-3	CSASEVGHRTDTQYF	TGCAGCGCCTCAGAGGTCGGACACCGCACAGATACGCAGTATTTT
TRBD1	TRBV3-1/TRBV3-2	.	TRBJ1-1	CASSQGDRGNTEAFF	TGTGCCAGCAGCCAAGGGGACAGGGGGAACACTGAAGCTTTCTTT
TRBD1	TRBV18	few	TRBJ2-7	CASSPTVGTGESEQYF	TGTGCCAGCTCACCCACCGTAGGGACAGGGGAGTCCGAGCAGTACTTC
TRBD2	TRBV11-2	.	TRBJ2-5	CASSLNHWAGEETQYF	TGTGCCAGCAGCTTAAACCACTGGGCGGGAGAAGAGACCCAGTACTTC
.	TRBV27	.	TRBJ2-1	CASSSRSSSYNEQFF	TGTGCCAGCAGTTCTCGGTCGAGCTCCTACAATGAGCAGTTCTTC
.	TRBV27	.	TRBJ2-7	CASSSSSAAYEQYF	TGTGCCAGCAGTTCTAGCTCAGCCGCTTACGAGCAGTACTTC
.	TRBV7-6	.	TRBJ2-5	CASSPSTGTGGRAQYF	TGTGCCAGCAGCCCCTCAACCGGGACCGGGGGTAGGGCCCAGTACTTC
.	TRBV28	.	TRBJ1-1	CASSLLGEHANTEAFF	TGTGCCAGCAGTTTATTAGGGGAACACGCGAACACTGAAGCTTTCTTT
TRBD1	TRBV6-6	.	TRBJ1-2	CASSYSQGAMIGYTF	TGTGCCAGCAGTTACTCGCAGGGGGCAATGATTGGCTACACCTTC
.	TRBV28	.	TRBJ2-7	CASSLSHEQYF	TGTGCCAGCAGTTTAAGCCACGAGCAGTACTTC
.	TRBV6-5	.	TRBJ2-7	CASFGRGNEQYF	TGTGCCAGCTTCGGAAGAGGGAACGAGCAGTACTTC
TRBD2	TRBV3-1/TRBV3-2	.	TRBJ2-7	CASSRQLAGSYEQYF	TGTGCCAGCAGCCGTCAACTAGCGGGATCCTACGAGCAGTACTTC
.	TRBV7-8	.	TRBJ2-7	CASSLGTEMGEQYF	TGTGCCAGCAGCTTAGGGACAGAGATGGGCGAGCAGTACTTC
.	TRBV6-1	.	TRBJ1-6	CASSESARQAYNSPLHF	TGTGCCAGCAGTGAATCGGCCCGACAGGCTTATAATTCACCCCTCCACTTT
TRBD2	TRBV7-3	.	TRBJ2-7	CASSYGTSAKPGYEQYF	TGTGCCAGCAGCTATGGGACTAGCGCAAAACCCGGCTACGAGCAGTACTTC
TRBD1	TRBV25-1	.	TRBJ2-7	CASSEGTGLSYEQYF	TGTGCCAGCAGTGAGGGGACAGGGCTTTCCTACGAGCAGTACTTC
TRBD1	TRBV6-6	.	TRBJ2-3	CASSSWTGSDTQYF	TGTGCCAGCAGTAGCTGGACAGGGTCAGATACGCAGTATTTT
.	TRBV2	.	TRBJ1-2	CASSRGYGYTF	TGTGCCAGCAGTCGGGGGTATGGCTACACCTTC
.	TRBV19	once	TRBJ2-3	CASSIGREADTQYF	TGTGCCAGTAGTATAGGCAGGGAAGCAGATACGCAGTATTTT
TRBD1	TRBV27	.	TRBJ1-2	CASSVQGVGGYTF	TGTGCCAGCAGTGTTCAGGGGGTTGGTGGCTACACCTTC
.	TRBV7-9	.	TRBJ2-7	CASSLRGNHEQYF	TGTGCCAGCAGCTTAAGAGGCAACCACGAGCAGTACTTC
.	TRBV10-1	few	TRBJ1-1	CASSSLRTAEAFF	TGCGCCAGCTCCTCACTCAGGACAGCTGAAGCTTTCTTT
TRBD2	TRBV5-1	.	TRBJ2-5	CASSLVRGGRAGETQYF	TGCGCCAGCAGCTTGGTTCGGGGCGGGAGGGCCGGGGAGACCCAGTACTTC
TRBD2	TRBV28	.	TRBJ2-7	CASSFLKLTSSSYEQYF	TGTGCCAGCAGTTTCCTGAAGCTGACTAGCTCCTCCTACGAGCAGTACTTC
TRBD2	TRBV27	.	TRBJ2-2	CASRHRGPGLAGGPGTGELFF	TGTGCCAGCAGGCACAGGGGGCCGGGACTAGCGGGAGGGCCGGGCACCGGGGAGCTGTTTTTT
.	TRBV5-1	.	TRBJ1-1	CASSRDGMNTEAFF	TGCGCCAGCAGCAGAGACGGGATGAACACTGAAGCTTTCTTT
TRBD2	TRBV28	.	TRBJ2-3	CASSWGLATDTQYF	TGTGCCAGCAGTTGGGGACTAGCCACAGATACGCAGTATTTT
.	TRBV20-1	.	TRBJ1-5	CSASQGVGNQPQHF	TGCAGTGCTAGTCAAGGGGTAGGGAATCAGCCCCAGCATTTT
TRBD1	TRBV5-1	once	TRBJ2-7	CASSWTGIGEQYF	TGCGCCAGCAGCTGGACAGGGATCGGCGAGCAGTACTTC
.	TRBV28	.	TRBJ1-1	CASSLVGGNTEAFF	TGTGCCAGCAGTTTAGTCGGAGGGAACACTGAAGCTTTCTTT
TRBD2	TRBV7-9	.	TRBJ2-5	CASSLRPSGQETQYF	TGTGCCAGCAGCTTAAGACCTAGCGGACAAGAGACCCAGTACTTC
TRBD2	TRBV5-4	.	TRBJ2-1	CASRRLAGGPSEQFF	TGTGCCAGCAGGCGACTAGCGGGAGGGCCAAGTGAGCAGTTCTTC
TRBD1	TRBV10-1	.	TRBJ1-3	CASSPGTGGSLTGNTIYF	TGCGCCAGCAGTCCCGGGACAGGGGGATCTTTAACTGGAAACACCATATATTTT
.	TRBV21-1	.	TRBJ2-2	CASSKVSLNTGELFF	TGTGCCAGCAGCAAAGTTAGCCTGAACACCGGGGAGCTGTTTTTT
.	TRBV28	once	TRBJ2-1	CASSLVQGGPYNEQFF	TGTGCCAGCAGTTTAGTTCAGGGGGGACCCTACAATGAGCAGTTCTTC
TRBD1	TRBV27	once	TRBJ2-1	CASKVPGTGSHEQFF	TGTGCCAGCAAAGTACCCGGGACAGGGTCTCATGAGCAGTTCTTC
.	TRBV5-1	.	TRBJ2-5	CASSLVGQPQETQYF	TGCGCCAGCAGCTTGGTGGGACAACCCCAAGAGACCCAGTACTTC
TRBD2	TRBV27	.	TRBJ2-1	CASSFGTSGPWEQFF	TGTGCCAGCAGTTTCGGGACTAGCGGCCCATGGGAGCAGTTCTTC
TRBD2	TRBV6-5	.	TRBJ2-7	CASRRELEQYF	TGTGCCAGCCGGCGGGAGCTCGAGCAGTACTTC
.	TRBV5-1	.	TRBJ2-7	CASSYDRSGRYEQYF	TGCGCCAGCAGCTATGACAGGTCGGGTCGGTACGAGCAGTACTTC
.	TRBV2	.	TRBJ1-1	CASSRPGQPGGTEAFF	TGTGCCAGCAGCCGACCTGGACAGCCGGGAGGTACTGAAGCTTTCTTT
.	TRBV9	few	TRBJ1-3	CASSPQSRVGNTIYF	TGTGCCAGCAGCCCCCAGAGCAGGGTCGGAAACACCATATATTTT
.	TRBV6-5	few	TRBJ1-2	CASSRGQSYGYTF	TGTGCCAGCAGTCGCGGACAAAGCTATGGCTACACCTTC
TRBD1	TRBV7-9	.	TRBJ2-3	CASSPGTVTRTDTQYF	TGTGCCAGCAGCCCAGGGACAGTGACCCGCACAGATACGCAGTATTTT
TRBD1	TRBV6-6	.	TRBJ1-6	CASRGQGNSPLHF	TGTGCCAGCAGAGGACAGGGGAATTCACCCCTCCACTTT
.	TRBV14	.	TRBJ1-4	CASSGQLNEKLFF	TGTGCCAGCAGCGGACAGTTAAATGAAAAACTGTTTTTT
TRBD2	TRBV4-2	once	TRBJ2-1	CASSQVWASGSSYNEQFF	TGTGCCAGCAGCCAAGTTTGGGCTAGCGGCAGCTCCTACAATGAGCAGTTCTTC
.	TRBV19	.	TRBJ2-1	CASSIAQGAYNEQFF	TGTGCCAGTAGTATAGCCCAGGGTGCCTACAATGAGCAGTTCTTC
.	TRBV19	.	TRBJ2-5	CASSWDTGETQYF	TGTGCCAGTAGTTGGGACACCGGGGAGACCCAGTACTTC
TRBD1	TRBV6-1	.	TRBJ2-7	CASSEVGTGAYEQYF	TGTGCCAGCAGTGAAGTCGGGACAGGGGCCTACGAGCAGTACTTC
TRBD1	TRBV28	.	TRBJ2-7	CATKTGGYEQYF	TGTGCCACCAAGACAGGGGGCTACGAGCAGTACTTC
TRBD1	TRBV18	.	TRBJ2-7	CASSPGQGGEQYF	TGTGCCAGCTCACCCGGACAGGGCGGGGAGCAGTACTTC
.	TRBV25-1	.	TRBJ2-7	CASSGGLAHGQYF	TGTGCCAGCAGTGGGGGGCTAGCCCACGGGCAGTACTTC